The 8 T cell receptor beta chains presented below share a single source sample, sequenced in a study of low-dose radiotherapy and immunotherapy resistance in tumors. Time point reported: after trial treatment. Treatment: LDRT plus nivolumab, ipilimumab, low-dose cyclophosphamide and aspirin (RACIN trial). TRAV- and TRBV-specific primers were used for first-strand cDNA, which covered alpha and beta chains. TCR amplification used roughly 20 PCR cycles, a constant-region primer and a V-primer adapter. TCRdb reprocessed the reads with MiXCR, giving one entry per CDR3 protein. The data show under 110,000 distinct CDR3 sequences, with 20% seen just once and about 4% held by the top ten. The sequencing here drew on PBMCs, taken after low-dose radiotherapy plus immunotherapy. These receptors all stem from a male donor with prostate cancer.

This clonotype was counted ten times or more. V is TRBV6-5 and J is TRBJ2-7; 9 bases fit TRBD2. CDR1 MNHEY and CDR2 SVGAGI come from the germline V gene. CDR3 size: 13 residues. J gave up 7 bases and V 10 bases, and 11 bases lay outside the gene matches. CDR3 sequence reads: CATVWTSAREQYF. CDR3 coding DNA: TGTGCCACCGTCTGGACTAGCGCCCGAGAGCAGTACTTC.

This clonotype was seen many times. The chain joins TRBV3-1 to TRBJ2-4, with TRBD1 identical over 7 bases. Unmatched junction bases numbered 18, after V lost 0 bases and J lost 10 bases. The CDR3 is 18 residues long. Germline CDR1 and CDR2: LGHDT and YNNKEL (reference sequence). Here the CDR3 DNA reads TGTGCCAGCAGCCAAGATTGGGGCGGACAGGAGGTGCGTGGAATTCAGTACTTC. This translates into CASSQDWGGQEVRGIQYF.

V is TRBV7-8 and J is TRBJ1-5; 8 bases match TRBD1. V lost 7 bases and J lost 2; bases outside the gene matches: 4. The CDR3 runs to 14 residues. CDR1 is SGHVS and CDR2 is FQNEAQ in the germline V gene. CDR3 nucleotide sequence: TGTGCCAGCACGCGGACAGGGCGCAATCAGCCCCAGCATTTT. Its protein product is CASTRTGRNQPQHF.

This clonotype was counted at least ten times. This sequence joins TRBV14 and TRBJ2-7; possible D gene TRBD2, 6 bases. The CDR3 covers 18 residues. The V and J ends lost 2 bases and 0 bases respectively, with 20 bases between them. In germline, CDR1 is SGHDN, CDR2 FVKESK. The CDR3 spells CASSQRGLSPGSSYEQYF. The DNA of the CDR3 is TGTGCCAGCAGCCAAAGGGGACTCAGCCCCGGGAGCTCCTACGAGCAGTACTTC.

This clonotype was counted at least ten times. The rearrangement joins TRBV5-1 to TRBJ2-3; no firm D call. Germline V gene data show CDR1 as SGHRS and CDR2 as YFSETQ. The CDR3 runs 11 residues. The V and J ends lost 4 bases and 2 bases respectively, with 2 bases between them. For the CDR3, the DNA is TGCGCCAGCAGCGACACAGATACGCAGTATTTT. Translating gives CASSDTDTQYF.

This clonotype has ten or more counts. V usage is TRBV5-1 and J usage is TRBJ2-3; 8 positions match TRBD2. The CDR3 contains 17 residues. Germline CDR1 SGHRS, CDR2 YFSETQ. The trim removed 1 base at V and 2 bases at J, leaving 9 bases unmatched. The DNA for the CDR3 is TGCGCCAGCAGCTTGAGTTCACAGCGGGGGTCCACAGATACGCAGTATTTT. Translation: CASSLSSQRGSTDTQYF. Full variable domain (outside the CDR3, taken from reference TRBV5-1 and TRBJ2-3): KAGVTQTPRYLIKTRGQQVTLSCSPISGHRSVSWYQQTPGQGLQFLFEYFSETQRNKGNFPGRFSGRQFSNSRSEMNVSTLELGDSALYLCASSLSSQRGSTDTQYFGPGTRLTVL.

Turning to this clonotype: This likely came from a read error, as a far larger clone is one base away. The rearrangement links TRBV5-4 to TRBJ2-1; TRBD2 aligns across 8 bases. V gave up 4 bases and J gave up 0 bases; unmatched junction bases: 6. The CDR3 contains 16 residues. Germline CDR1 and CDR2: SGHNT and YYREEE (reference sequence). CDR3 DNA: TGTGCCAGCAGCCCGGGGGGGGTCAACTCCTACAATGAGCAGTTCTTC. Translating gives CASSPGGVNSYNEQFF.

The chain joins TRBV11-2 to TRBJ2-3, with a possible D match to TRBD1 (6 bases). Between the trimmed V and J ends, which lost 0 bases and 2 bases, there was a span of 15 bases. CDR3 length equals 17 residues. Looked up from germline, CDR1 is SGHAT and CDR2 is FQNNGV. DNA of the CDR3: TGTGCCAGCAGCTTAGATAAGGGGGAACTTGTCACAGATACGCAGTATTTT. Protein: CASSLDKGELVTDTQYF.